This TCR beta chain was identified during a study of OX40 agonist ivuxolimab in advanced cancers. Study details: Prior anti-PD-1, anti-PD-L1 or anti-CTLA-4 therapy did not bar entry, and less than 50% had some.

The investigators sampled blood at baseline, at cycle 4 day 1, and at cycle 7 day 1. About this clone: What it binds is not known. In the same sample, other DNA sequences code for this CDR3.

Findings and limits, study-wide: Determination of antigen specificity was not performed for the expanded peripheral T cells.

Method: immunoSEQ multiplex PCR; TCRdb's copy keeps in-frame clones and lacks some. The data show about 52,000 clones, with approximately 88% seen just once and 12% held by the top ten. The CDR3 sequence is 15 residues long. Trimming cost V 1 base and J 4 bases; bases outside gene matches: 4. Germline CDR1 SGHAT, CDR2 FQNNGV. The chain uses TRBV11-2 and TRBJ2-3, with 8 bases lining up with TRBD2. The sample was CD4+ or CD8+ T cells sorted from blood, taken in a trial of the OX40 agonist ivuxolimab. The source is an adult with an advanced solid tumor such as melanoma, head and neck, liver or kidney cancer. CDR3 sequence: CASSLGGRPADTQYF. The DNA for the CDR3 is TGTGCCAGCAGCTTAGGCGGGAGGCCGGCAGATACGCAGTATTTT.